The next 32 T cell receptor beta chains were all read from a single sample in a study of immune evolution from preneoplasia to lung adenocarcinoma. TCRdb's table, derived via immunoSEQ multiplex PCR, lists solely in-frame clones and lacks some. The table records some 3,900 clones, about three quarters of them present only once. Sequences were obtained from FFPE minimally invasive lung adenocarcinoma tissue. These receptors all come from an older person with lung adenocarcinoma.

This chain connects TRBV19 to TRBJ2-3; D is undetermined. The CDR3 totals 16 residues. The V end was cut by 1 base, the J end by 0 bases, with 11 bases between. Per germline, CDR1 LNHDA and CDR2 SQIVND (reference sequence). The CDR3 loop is CASSIGPGFSTDTQYF. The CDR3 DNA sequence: TGTGCCAGTAGTATAGGGCCGGGCTTTAGCACAGATACGCAGTATTTT. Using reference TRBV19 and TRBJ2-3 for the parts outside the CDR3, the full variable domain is DGGITQSPKYLFRKEGQNVTLSCEQNLNHDAMYWYRQDPGQGLRLIYYSQIVNDFQKGDIAEGYSVSREKKESFPLTVTSAQKNPTAFYLCASSIGPGFSTDTQYFGPGTRLTVL.

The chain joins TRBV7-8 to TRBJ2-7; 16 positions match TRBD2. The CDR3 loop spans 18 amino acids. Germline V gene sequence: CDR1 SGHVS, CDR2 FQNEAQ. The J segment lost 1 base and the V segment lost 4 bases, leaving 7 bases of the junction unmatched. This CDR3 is CASSWGTSGRAFSYEQYF. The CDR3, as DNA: TGTGCCAGCAGCTGGGGGACTAGCGGGAGGGCCTTTTCCTACGAGCAGTACTTC.

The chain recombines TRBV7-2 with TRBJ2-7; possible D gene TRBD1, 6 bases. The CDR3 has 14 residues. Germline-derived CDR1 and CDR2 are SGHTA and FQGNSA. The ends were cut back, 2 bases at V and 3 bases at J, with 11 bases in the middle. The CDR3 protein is CASSLQQGYYEQYF. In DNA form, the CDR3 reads TGTGCCAGCAGCTTACAACAGGGCTACTACGAGCAGTACTTC.

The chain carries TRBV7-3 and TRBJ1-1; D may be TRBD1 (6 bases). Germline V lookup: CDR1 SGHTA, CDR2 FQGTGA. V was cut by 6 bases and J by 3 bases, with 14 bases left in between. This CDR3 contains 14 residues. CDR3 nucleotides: TGTGCCAGCAGTCCCGGGGGGCGTGACACTGAAGCTTTCTTT. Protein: CASSPGGRDTEAFF.

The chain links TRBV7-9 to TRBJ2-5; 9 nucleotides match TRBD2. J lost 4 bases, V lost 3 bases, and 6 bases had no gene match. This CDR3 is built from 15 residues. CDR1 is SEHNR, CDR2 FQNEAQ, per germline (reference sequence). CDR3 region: CASSFGTSLGETQYF. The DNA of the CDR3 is TGTGCCAGCAGCTTCGGGACTAGCCTGGGAGAGACCCAGTACTTC.

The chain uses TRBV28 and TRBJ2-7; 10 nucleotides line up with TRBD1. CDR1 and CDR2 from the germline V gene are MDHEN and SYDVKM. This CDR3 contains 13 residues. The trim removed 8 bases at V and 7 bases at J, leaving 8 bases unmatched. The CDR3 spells CASERQGAGEQYF. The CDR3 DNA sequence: TGTGCCAGCGAAAGACAGGGGGCAGGGGAGCAGTACTTC.

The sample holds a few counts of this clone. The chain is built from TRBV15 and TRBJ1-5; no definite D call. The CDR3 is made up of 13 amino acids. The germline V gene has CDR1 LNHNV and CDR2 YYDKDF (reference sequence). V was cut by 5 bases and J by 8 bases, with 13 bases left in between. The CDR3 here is CATSPTGREPQHF. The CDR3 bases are TGTGCCACCAGCCCGACTGGAAGGGAGCCCCAGCATTTT.

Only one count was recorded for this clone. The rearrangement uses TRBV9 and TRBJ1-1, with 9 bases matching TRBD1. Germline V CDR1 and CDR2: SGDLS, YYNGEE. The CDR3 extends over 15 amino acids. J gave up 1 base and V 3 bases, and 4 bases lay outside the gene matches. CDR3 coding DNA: TGTGCCAGCAGCGGACTGACAGGGGGGAACACTGAAGCTTTCTTT. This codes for CASSGLTGGNTEAFF. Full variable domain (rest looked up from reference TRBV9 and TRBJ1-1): DSGVTQTPKHLITATGQRVTLRCSPRSGDLSVYWYQQSLDQGLQFLIQYYNGEERAKGNILERFSAQQFPDLHSELNLSSLELGDSALYFCASSGLTGGNTEAFFGQGTRLTVV.

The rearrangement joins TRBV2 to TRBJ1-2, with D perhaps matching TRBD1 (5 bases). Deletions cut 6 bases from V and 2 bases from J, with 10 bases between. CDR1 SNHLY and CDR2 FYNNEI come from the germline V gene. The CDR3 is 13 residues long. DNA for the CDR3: TGTGCCAGCAGGCAGGGTTGGAACTATGGCTACACCTTC. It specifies CASRQGWNYGYTF.

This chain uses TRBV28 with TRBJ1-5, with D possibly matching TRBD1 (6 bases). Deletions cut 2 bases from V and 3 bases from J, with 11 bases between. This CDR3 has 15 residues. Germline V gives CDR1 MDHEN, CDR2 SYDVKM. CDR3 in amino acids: CASSLSGTFNQPQHF. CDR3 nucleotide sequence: TGTGCCAGCAGTTTAAGCGGGACATTCAATCAGCCCCAGCATTTT.

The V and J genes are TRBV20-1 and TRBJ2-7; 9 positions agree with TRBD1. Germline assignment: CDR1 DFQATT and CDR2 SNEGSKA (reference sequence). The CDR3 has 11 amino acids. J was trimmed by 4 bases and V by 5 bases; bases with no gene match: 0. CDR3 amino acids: CSADRGYEQYF. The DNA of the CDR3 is TGCAGTGCTGACAGGGGGTACGAGCAGTACTTC.

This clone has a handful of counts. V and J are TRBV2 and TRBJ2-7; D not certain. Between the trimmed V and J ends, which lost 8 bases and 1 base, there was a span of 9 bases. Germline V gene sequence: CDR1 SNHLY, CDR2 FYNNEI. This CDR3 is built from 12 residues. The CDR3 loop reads CASDPLSYEQYF. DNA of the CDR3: TGTGCCAGCGACCCCTTATCCTACGAGCAGTACTTC.

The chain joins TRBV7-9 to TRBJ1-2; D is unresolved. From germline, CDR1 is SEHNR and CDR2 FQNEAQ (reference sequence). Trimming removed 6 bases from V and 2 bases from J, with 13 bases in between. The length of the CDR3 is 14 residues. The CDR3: CASRPAGLNYGYTF. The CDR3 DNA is TGTGCCAGCAGGCCCGCTGGGCTAAACTATGGCTACACCTTC.

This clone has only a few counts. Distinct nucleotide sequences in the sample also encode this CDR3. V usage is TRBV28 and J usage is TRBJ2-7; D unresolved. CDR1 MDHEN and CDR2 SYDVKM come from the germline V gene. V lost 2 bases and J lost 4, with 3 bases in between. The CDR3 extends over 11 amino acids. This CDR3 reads CASSLRYEQYF. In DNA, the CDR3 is TGTGCCAGCAGTTTACGGTACGAGCAGTACTTC.

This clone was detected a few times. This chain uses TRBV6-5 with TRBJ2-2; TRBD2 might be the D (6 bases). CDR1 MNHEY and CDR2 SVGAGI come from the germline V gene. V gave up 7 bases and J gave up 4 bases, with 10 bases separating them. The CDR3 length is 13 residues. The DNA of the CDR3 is TGTGCCAGCACGCGGGACTCCACCGGGGAGCTGTTTTTT. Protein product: CASTRDSTGELFF.

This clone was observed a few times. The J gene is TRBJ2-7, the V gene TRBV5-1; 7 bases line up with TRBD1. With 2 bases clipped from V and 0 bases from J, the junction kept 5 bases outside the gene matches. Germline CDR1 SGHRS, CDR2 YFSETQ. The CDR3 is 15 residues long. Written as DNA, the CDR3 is TGCGCCAGCAGCTTCCTGACAGGGAGCTCCTACGAGCAGTACTTC. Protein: CASSFLTGSSYEQYF.

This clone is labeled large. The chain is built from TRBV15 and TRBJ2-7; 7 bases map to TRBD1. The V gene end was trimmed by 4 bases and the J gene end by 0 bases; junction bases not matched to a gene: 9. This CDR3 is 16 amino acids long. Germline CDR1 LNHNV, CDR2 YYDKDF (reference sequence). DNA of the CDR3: TGTGCCACCAGCAATGAACAGGGGCCCCTCTCCTACGAGCAGTACTTC. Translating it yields CATSNEQGPLSYEQYF.

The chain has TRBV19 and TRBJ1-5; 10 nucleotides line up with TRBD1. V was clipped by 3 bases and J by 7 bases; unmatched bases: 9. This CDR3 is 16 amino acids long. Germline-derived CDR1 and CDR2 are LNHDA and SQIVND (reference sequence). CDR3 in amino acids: CASSIRTGGGEQPQHF. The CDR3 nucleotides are TGTGCCAGTAGTATCCGGACAGGGGGAGGTGAGCAGCCCCAGCATTTT.

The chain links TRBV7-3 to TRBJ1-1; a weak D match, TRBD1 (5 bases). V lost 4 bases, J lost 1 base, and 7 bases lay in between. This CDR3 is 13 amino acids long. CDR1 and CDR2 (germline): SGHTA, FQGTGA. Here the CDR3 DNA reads TGTGCCAGCAGCTCTGGGGGGAACACTGAAGCTTTCTTT. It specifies CASSSGGNTEAFF.

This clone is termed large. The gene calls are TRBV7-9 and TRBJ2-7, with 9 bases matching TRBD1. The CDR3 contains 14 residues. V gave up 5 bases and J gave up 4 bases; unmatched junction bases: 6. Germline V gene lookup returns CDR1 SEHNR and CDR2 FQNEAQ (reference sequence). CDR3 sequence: CASSAPGQGYEQYF. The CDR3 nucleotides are TGTGCCAGCAGCGCGCCGGGACAGGGTTACGAGCAGTACTTC.

CDR3 bases: TGTGCCAGCAGTCCGACCTCGGGGGAAAAACTGTTTTTT. This gives the protein CASSPTSGEKLFF. The chain couples TRBV27 to TRBJ1-4; D remains ambiguous. The germline CDR1 and CDR2 sequences are MNHEY and SMNVEV (reference sequence). The CDR3 runs 13 residues. V was shortened by 5 bases and J by 8 bases, with 12 bases between the two germline ends.

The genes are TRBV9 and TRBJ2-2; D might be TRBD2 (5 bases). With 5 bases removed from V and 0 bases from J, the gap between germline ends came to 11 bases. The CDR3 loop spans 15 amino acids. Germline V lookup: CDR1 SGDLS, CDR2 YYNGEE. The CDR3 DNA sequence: TGTGCCAGCAGGGAGGCGGTCGCGAACACCGGGGAGCTGTTTTTT. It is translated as CASREAVANTGELFF.

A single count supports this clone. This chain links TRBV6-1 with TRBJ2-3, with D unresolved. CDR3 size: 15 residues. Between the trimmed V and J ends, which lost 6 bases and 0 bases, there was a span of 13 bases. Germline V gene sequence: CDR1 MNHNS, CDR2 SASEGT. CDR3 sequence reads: CASRLKAASTDTQYF. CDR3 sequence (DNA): TGTGCCAGCAGATTGAAGGCGGCTAGCACAGATACGCAGTATTTT.

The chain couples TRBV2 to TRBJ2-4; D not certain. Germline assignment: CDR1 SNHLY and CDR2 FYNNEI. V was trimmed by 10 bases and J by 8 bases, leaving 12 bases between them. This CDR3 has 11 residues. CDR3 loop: CATVLVDIQYF. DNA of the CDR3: TGTGCCACCGTGCTGGTTGACATTCAGTACTTC.

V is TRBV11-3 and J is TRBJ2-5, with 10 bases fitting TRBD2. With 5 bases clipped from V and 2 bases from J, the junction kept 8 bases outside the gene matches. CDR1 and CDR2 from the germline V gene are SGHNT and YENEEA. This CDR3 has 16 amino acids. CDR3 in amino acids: CASSLSLAGGQETQYF. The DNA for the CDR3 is TGTGCCAGCAGCCTCTCATTAGCGGGAGGACAAGAGACCCAGTACTTC.

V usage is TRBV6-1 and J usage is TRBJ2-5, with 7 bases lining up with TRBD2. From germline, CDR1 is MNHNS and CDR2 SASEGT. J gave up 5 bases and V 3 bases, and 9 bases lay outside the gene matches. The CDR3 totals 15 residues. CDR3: CASSETSGGSETQYF. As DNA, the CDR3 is TGTGCCAGCAGTGAGACTTCTGGCGGGAGTGAGACCCAGTACTTC.

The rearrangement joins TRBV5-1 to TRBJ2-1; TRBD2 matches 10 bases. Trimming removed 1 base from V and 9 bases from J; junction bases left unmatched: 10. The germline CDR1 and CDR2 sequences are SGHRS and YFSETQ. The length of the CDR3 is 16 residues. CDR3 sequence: CASSLLPSGRVSEQFF. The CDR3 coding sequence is TGCGCCAGCAGCTTGCTGCCCAGCGGGAGGGTCTCTGAGCAGTTCTTC. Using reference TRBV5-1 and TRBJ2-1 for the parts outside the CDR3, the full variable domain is KAGVTQTPRYLIKTRGQQVTLSCSPISGHRSVSWYQQTPGQGLQFLFEYFSETQRNKGNFPGRFSGRQFSNSRSEMNVSTLELGDSALYLCASSLLPSGRVSEQFFGPGTRLTVL.

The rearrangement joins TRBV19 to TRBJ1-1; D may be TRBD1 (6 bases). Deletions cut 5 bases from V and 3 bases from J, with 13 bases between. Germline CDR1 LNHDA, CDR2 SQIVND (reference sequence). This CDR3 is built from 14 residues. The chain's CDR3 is CASSSTGRDTEAFF. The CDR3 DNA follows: TGTGCCAGTAGTTCGACAGGTCGTGACACTGAAGCTTTCTTT.

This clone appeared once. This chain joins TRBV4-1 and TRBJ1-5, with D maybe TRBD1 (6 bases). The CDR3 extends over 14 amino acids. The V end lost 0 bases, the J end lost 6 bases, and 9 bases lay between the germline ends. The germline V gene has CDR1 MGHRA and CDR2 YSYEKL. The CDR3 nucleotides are TGCGCCAGCAGCCAAGAGCGAGGGGGTCAGCCCCAGCATTTT. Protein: CASSQERGGQPQHF.

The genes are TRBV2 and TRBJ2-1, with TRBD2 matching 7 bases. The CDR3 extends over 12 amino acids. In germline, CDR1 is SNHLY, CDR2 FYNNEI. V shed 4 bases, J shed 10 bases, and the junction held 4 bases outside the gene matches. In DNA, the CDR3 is TGTGCCAGCAGTGCACTAGCGACCGAGCAGTTCTTC. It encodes CASSALATEQFF.

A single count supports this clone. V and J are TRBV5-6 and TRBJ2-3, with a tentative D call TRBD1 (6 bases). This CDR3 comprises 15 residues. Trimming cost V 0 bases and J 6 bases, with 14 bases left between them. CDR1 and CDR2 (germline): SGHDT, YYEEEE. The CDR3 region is CASSLVSNRGDTQYF. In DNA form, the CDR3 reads TGTGCCAGCAGCTTGGTATCTAATAGGGGGGATACGCAGTATTTT. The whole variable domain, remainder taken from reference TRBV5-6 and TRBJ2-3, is DAGVTQSPTHLIKTRGQQVTLRCSPKSGHDTVSWYQQALGQGPQFIFQYYEEEERQRGNFPDRFSGHQFPNYSSELNVNALLLGDSALYLCASSLVSNRGDTQYFGPGTRLTVL.

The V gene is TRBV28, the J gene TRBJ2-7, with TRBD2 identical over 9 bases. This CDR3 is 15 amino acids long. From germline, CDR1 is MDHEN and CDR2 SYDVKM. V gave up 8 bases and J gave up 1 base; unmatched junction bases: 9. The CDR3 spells CASLRSSGKSYEQYF. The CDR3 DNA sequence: TGTGCCAGCCTTAGATCTAGCGGGAAGTCCTACGAGCAGTACTTC.